The sequence of this T cell receptor beta chain was determined in a study of blood T cell repertoires in COVID-19. Study details: COVID-19 samples from acute and convalescent phases originated in the United States, Italy and Spain. Sample material is recorded as cDNA or gDNA derived from T cells, B-cell-depleted T cells, or PBMCs.

Original processing notes: From reference gene primer amplification, estimates of nucleated cell counts were derived. The method was immunoSEQ multiplex PCR; TCRdb's version includes in-frame clones alone and lacks a portion of them. V, J and clone size are taken as reported in that table, and D and trimming were inferred from the DNA itself. The sample has some 250,000 clones, 82% seen once. Trimming removed 5 bases from V and 4 bases from J; junction bases left unmatched: 11. Germline loops: CDR1 MNHEY, CDR2 SMNVEV (reference sequence). The CDR3 has 17 residues. Sequencing was done on a sample of peripheral blood. This rearrangement joins TRBV27 to TRBJ2-5, with 12 bases aligning to TRBD2. This receptor was taken from a woman younger than 35 with acute or convalescent COVID-19. Written as DNA, the CDR3 is TGTGCCAGCAGTCCCATAAGGACTAGCGGGGTGGGAGAGACCCAGTACTTC. It encodes CASSPIRTSGVGETQYF.